Following are 6 T cell receptor beta chains from one sample sequenced in a study of CD8+ T cells in alopecia areata. Once RNA had been extracted, it was reverse transcribed into cDNA to act as the sequencing template. Assay used: immunoSEQ multiplex PCR; TCRdb lists only in-frame clones, some missing. The sample gives 120,000 or so clones, roughly 69% of which show up once; roughly 3.1% is in the top ten. The sequencing sample was made of CD4+ T cells sorted from blood. These receptors came from a human donor in good health.

This chain connects TRBV30 to TRBJ1-2; maybe TRBD1 (6 bases). Germline V gene data show CDR1 as GTSNPN and CDR2 as SVGIG (reference sequence). Between the trimmed V and J ends, which lost 1 base and 4 bases, there was a span of 10 bases. The CDR3 loop spans 13 amino acids. CDR3 region: CAWSADRSYGYTF. CDR3 nucleotide sequence: TGTGCCTGGAGTGCCGACAGGAGCTATGGCTACACCTTC.

The gene calls are TRBV6-1 and TRBJ1-2; D gene uncertain. V lost 1 base and J lost 3, with 6 bases in between. The germline CDR1 and CDR2 sequences are MNHNS and SASEGT. The CDR3 covers 13 residues. The CDR3 DNA reads as TGTGCCAGCAGTGAAGGACAAGACTATGGCTACACCTTC. This gives the protein CASSEGQDYGYTF.

The chain employs TRBV30 and TRBJ2-6; tentative D call: TRBD2 (5 bases). The V gene lost 5 bases and the J gene lost 4 bases, with 9 bases spanning the gap. This CDR3 contains 13 residues. Germline CDR1 reads GTSNPN; CDR2 reads SVGIG (reference sequence). The CDR3: CAWRTEGANVLTF. Here the CDR3 DNA reads TGTGCCTGGCGGACTGAAGGGGCCAACGTCCTGACTTTC.

This clone has only a few counts. The rearrangement uses TRBV5-6 and TRBJ2-7; D gene ambiguous. Germline V CDR1 and CDR2: SGHDT, YYEEEE. The CDR3 is 16 residues long. The V and J ends lost 0 bases and 1 base respectively, with 14 bases between them. CDR3 region: CASSLGTRRQSYEQYF. Here the CDR3 DNA reads TGTGCCAGCAGCTTGGGTACGAGACGCCAGTCCTACGAGCAGTACTTC.

The rearrangement joins TRBV15 to TRBJ1-6; a weak D match, TRBD1 (6 bases). The CDR3 contains 15 residues. V gave up 0 bases and J gave up 9 bases, with 12 bases separating them. The germline CDR1 and CDR2 sequences are LNHNV and YYDKDF (reference sequence). The CDR3 region has the DNA TGTGCCACCAGCAGAGAAGTAGTAGGGGGTTCACCCCTCCACTTT. Amino acids: CATSREVVGGSPLHF.

The V and J genes are TRBV5-1 and TRBJ1-1, with D possibly matching TRBD1 (5 bases). CDR3 size: 13 residues. Germline CDR1 and CDR2: SGHRS and YFSETQ. V was clipped by 1 base and J by 1 base, with 5 bases between them. In DNA, the CDR3 is TGCGCCAGCAGCTTGCAGGGGAACACTGAAGCTTTCTTT. It is translated as CASSLQGNTEAFF.